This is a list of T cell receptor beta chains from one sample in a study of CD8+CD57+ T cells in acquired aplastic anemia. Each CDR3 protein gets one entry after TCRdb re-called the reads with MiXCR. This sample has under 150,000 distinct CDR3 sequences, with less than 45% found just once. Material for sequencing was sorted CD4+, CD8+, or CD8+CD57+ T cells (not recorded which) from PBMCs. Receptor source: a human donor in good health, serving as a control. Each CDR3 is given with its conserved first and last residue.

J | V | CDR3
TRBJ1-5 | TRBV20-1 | CSASIGGTNQPQHF
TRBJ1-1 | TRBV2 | CASNQAHTEAFF
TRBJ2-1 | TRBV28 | CASSTLPWTGSSYNEQFF
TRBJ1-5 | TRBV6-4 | CASIWTAGNNRPQHF
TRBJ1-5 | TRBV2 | CASSESPDSNQPQHF
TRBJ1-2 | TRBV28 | CASSSPASQGYNYGYTF
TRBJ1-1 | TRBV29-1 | CSVMGTPNTEAFF
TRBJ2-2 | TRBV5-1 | CASSPAPGGQTGELFF
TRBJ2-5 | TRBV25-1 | CASSLSGGVTQYF
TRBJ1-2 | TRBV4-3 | CASSQDGDKGENYGYTF
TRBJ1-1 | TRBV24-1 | CATQGDTEAFF
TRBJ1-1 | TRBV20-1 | CSAKNGTVTEAFF
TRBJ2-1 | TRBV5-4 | CASSNAPDNEQFF
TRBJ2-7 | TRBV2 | CASGTVDRLSYEQYF